Reported below is one TCR beta chain. Germline loops: CDR1 GTSNPN, CDR2 SVGIG (reference sequence). The CDR3 contains 13 residues. V shed 0 bases and J shed 8 bases, with 13 bases lying between them. Authors' analysis steps: For nucleated cells, counts were estimated from reference gene primer amplification. Generated by immunoSEQ multiplex PCR, the TCRdb table keeps only in-frame clones and is missing some. The D gene and trimming were derived from the DNA, and the V and J assignments and clone size from that table. The sample records tens of thousands of clones, approximately 86% being singletons. This entry comes from a study of blood T cell repertoires in COVID-19. Study information: Researchers got acute and convalescent COVID-19 samples from the United States, Italy and Spain. Nucleic acid was either cDNA or gDNA, and it came from T cells, B-cell-depleted T cells, or PBMCs.

This clonotype was sampled from a woman older than 75 in a cohort sampled during active or convalescent COVID-19. Input material: peripheral blood. The J gene is TRBJ1-2, the V gene TRBV30; no definite D call. CDR3 DNA: TGTGCCTGGAGTGTATCGGGATCCCTCGGCTACACCTTC. Its protein product is CAWSVSGSLGYTF.